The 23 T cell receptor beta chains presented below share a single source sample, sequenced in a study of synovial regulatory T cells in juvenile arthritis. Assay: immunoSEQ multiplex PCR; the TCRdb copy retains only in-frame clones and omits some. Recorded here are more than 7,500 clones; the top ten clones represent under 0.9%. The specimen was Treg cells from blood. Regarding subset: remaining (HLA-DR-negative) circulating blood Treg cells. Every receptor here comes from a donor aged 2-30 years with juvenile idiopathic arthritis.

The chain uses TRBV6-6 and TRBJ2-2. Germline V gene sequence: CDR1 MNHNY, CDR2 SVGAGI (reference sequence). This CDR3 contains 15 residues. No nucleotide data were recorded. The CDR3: CASSPIWRNTGELFF.

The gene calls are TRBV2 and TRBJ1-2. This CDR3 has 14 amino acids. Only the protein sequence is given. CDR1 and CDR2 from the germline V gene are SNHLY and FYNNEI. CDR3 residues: CASSNTGAYLGYTF. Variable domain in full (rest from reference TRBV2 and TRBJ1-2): EPEVTQTPSHQVTQMGQEVILRCVPISNHLYFYWYRQILGQKVEFLVSFYNNEISEKSEIFDDQFSVERPDGSNFTLKIRSTKLEDSAMYFCASSNTGAYLGYTFGSGTRLTVV.

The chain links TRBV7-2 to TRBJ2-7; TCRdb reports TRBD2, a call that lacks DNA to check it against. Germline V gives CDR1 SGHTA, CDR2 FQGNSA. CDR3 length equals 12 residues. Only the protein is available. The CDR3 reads CASSTTSGQQYF.

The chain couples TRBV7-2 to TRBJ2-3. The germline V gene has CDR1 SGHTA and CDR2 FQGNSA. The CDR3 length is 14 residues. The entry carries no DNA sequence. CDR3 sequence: CASSLSWTTDTQYF. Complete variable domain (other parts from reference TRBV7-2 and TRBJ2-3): GAGVSQSPSNKVTEKGKDVELRCDPISGHTALYWYRQSLGQGLEFLIYFQGNSAPDKSGLPSDRFSAERTGGSVSTLTIQRTQQEDSAVYLCASSLSWTTDTQYFGPGTRLTVL.

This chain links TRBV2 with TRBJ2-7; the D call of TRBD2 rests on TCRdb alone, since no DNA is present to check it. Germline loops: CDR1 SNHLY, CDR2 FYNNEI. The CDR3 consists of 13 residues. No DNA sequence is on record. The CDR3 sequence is CASTSRWSYEQYF.

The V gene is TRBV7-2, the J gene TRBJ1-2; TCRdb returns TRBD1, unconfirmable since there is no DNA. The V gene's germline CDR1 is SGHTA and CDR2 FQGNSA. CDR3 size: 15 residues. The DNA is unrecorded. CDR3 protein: CASSPNRGYNYGYTF.

The CDR3 is CASSLGGLAGGNLRRQYF. The chain uses TRBV7-9 and TRBJ2-7; TCRdb returns TRBD2, unconfirmable since there is no DNA. Looked up from germline, CDR1 is SEHNR and CDR2 is FQNEAQ (reference sequence). This CDR3 is built from 18 residues. No coding sequence is recorded.

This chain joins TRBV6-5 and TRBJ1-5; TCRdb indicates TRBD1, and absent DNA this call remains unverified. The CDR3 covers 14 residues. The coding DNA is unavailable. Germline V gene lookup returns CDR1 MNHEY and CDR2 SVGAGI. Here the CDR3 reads CASRGTGGNQPQHF.

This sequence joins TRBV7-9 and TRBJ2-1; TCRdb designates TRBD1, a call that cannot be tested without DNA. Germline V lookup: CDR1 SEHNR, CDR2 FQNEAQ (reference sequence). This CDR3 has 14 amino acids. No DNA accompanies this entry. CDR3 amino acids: CASSLAVSYNEQFF.

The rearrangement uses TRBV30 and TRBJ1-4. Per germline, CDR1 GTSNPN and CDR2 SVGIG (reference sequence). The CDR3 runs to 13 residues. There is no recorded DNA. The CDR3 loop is CAWGGIANEKLFF.

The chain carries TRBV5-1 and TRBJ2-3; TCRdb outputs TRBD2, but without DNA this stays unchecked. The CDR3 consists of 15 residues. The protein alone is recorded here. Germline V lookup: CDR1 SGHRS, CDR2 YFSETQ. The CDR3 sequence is CASSPPQAGPDTQYF.

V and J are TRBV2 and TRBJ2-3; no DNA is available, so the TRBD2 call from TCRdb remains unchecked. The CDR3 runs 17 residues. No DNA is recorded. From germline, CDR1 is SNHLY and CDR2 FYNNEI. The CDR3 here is CASKRPSGGPSTDTQYF.

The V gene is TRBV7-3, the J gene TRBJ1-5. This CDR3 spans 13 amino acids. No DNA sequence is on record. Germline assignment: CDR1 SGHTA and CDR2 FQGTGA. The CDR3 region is CASSFGYAQPQHF. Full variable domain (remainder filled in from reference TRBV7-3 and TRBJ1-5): GAGVSQTPSNKVTEKGKYVELRCDPISGHTALYWYRQSLGQGPEFLIYFQGTGAADDSGLPNDRFFAVRPEGSVSTLKIQRTERGDSAVYLCASSFGYAQPQHFGDGTRLSIL.

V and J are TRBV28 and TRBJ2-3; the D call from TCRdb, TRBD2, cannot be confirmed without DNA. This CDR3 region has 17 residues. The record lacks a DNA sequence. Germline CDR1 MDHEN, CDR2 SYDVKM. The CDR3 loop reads CASSSRTSGSYTDTQYF.

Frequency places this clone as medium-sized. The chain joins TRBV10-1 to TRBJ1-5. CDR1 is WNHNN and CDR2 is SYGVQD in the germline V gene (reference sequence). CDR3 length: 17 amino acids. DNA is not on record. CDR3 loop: CAGHSFPWETGRQPQHF.

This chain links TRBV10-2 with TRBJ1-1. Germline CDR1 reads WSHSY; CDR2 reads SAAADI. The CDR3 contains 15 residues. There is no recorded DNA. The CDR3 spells CASRAGEARNTEAFF.

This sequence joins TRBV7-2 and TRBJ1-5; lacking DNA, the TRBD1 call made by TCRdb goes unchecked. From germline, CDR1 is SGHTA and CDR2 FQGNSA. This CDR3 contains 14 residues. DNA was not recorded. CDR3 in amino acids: CASSLGPGNQPQHF.

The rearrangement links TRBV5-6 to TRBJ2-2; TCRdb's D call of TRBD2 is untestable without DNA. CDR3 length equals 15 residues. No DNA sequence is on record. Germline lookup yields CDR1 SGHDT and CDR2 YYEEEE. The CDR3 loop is CASTGGDQFTGELFF.

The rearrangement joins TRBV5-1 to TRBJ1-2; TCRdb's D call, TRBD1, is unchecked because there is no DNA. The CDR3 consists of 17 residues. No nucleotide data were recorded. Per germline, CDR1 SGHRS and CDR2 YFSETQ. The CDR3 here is CASSLARGTPANYGYTF.

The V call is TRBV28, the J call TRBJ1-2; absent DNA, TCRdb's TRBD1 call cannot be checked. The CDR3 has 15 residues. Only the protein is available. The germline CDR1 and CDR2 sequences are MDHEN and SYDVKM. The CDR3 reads CARRGGLGANYGYTF.

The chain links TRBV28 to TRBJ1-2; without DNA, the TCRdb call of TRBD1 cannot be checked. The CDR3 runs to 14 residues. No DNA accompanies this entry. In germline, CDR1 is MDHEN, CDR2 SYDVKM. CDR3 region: CASSLLQGDHGYTF.

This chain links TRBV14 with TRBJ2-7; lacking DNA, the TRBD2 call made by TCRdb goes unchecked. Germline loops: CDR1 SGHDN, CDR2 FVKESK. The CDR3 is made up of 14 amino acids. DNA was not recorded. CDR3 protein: CASSPFRLAAEQYF.

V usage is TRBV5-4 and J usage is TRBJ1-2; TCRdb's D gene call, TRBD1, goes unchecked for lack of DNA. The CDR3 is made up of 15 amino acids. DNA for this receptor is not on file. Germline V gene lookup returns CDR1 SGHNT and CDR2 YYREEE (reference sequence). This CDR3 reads CASSSPQGQLYGYTF.